A selection of T cell receptor beta chains follows, all from one sample in a study of human T cells and chemical hapten exposure. TCRdb reprocessed the RACE reads with MiXCR, giving one entry per CDR3 protein. Of 80,000 to 100,000 distinct CDR3 sequences listed, 9.5% to 15% are singletons. Specimen: whole blood, collected in connection with sensitization to the hapten diphenylcyclopropenone (DPC). The receptors here all came from a woman between 40 and 55 years old with alopecia areata. Some clones in this sample may be carry-over from other donors' samples. CDR3s include the opening cysteine and the closing phenylalanine or tryptophan. Each record gives: J gene, D gene, V gene, clone size, CDR3 protein, CDR3 DNA. The D gene is left open where the match is weak. Clone size is shown for a subset of rows, as once, few, many or a class of expanded clone.

>TRBJ2-7|NA|TRBV7-2|few
CASSLEVRGVEQYF
TGTGCCAGCAGCTTAGAGGTTCGCGGAGTCGAGCAGTACTTC
>TRBJ1-1|NA|TRBV28|NA
CASQRITEAFF
TGTGCCAGCCAAAGAATCACTGAAGCTTTCTTT
>TRBJ1-2|TRBD1|TRBV5-1|few
CASSLQGGTYGYTF
TGCGCCAGCAGCTTGCAAGGGGGCACCTATGGCTACACCTTC
>TRBJ1-5|NA|TRBV12-5|NA
CASGVWRPSNQPQHF
TGTGCTAGTGGCGTCTGGCGGCCTAGCAATCAGCCCCAGCATTTT
>TRBJ2-3|NA|TRBV7-8|NA
CASSLGTTDTQYF
TGTGCCAGCAGCTTAGGGACTACAGATACGCAGTATTTT
>TRBJ2-7|TRBD1|TRBV6-5|many
CASRGTGPPYEQYF
TGTGCCAGCAGGGGGACAGGGCCTCCATACGAGCAGTACTTC
>TRBJ1-1|NA|TRBV7-9|NA
CTSSSQGVPEAFF
TGTACCAGCAGCTCTCAGGGAGTCCCTGAAGCTTTCTTT
>TRBJ2-5|NA|TRBV28|NA
CASSSNLETQYF
TGTGCCAGCAGTTCGAATCTAGAGACCCAGTACTTC
>TRBJ2-1|TRBD2|TRBV5-1|NA
CASSLDLADEQFF
TGCGCCAGCAGCTTGGACCTAGCGGATGAGCAGTTCTTC
>TRBJ1-3|NA|TRBV11-2|many
CASSPFAGSGNTIYF
TGTGCCAGCAGCCCGTTCGCTGGGTCTGGAAACACCATATATTTT
>TRBJ2-7|NA|TRBV20-1|few
CSARASTGVSYEQYF
TGCAGTGCTAGAGCTTCAACGGGAGTCTCCTACGAGCAGTACTTC
>TRBJ2-3|NA|TRBV18|many
CASSPDRTRTSTDTQYF
TGTGCCAGCTCACCCGATCGGACCAGGACTAGCACAGATACGCAGTATTTT
>TRBJ2-7|TRBD2|TRBV28|few
CASSPLAGLYEQYF
TGTGCCAGCAGTCCGCTAGCGGGACTCTACGAGCAGTACTTC
>TRBJ2-1|TRBD2|TRBV6-2/TRBV6-3|NA
CASSYIGWLAGADGEQFF
TGTGCCAGCAGTTACATTGGGTGGCTAGCGGGAGCAGACGGTGAGCAGTTCTTC
>TRBJ2-7|TRBD2|TRBV19|NA
CASSIQTSGAEQYF
TGTGCCAGTAGTATTCAAACTAGCGGCGCCGAGCAGTACTTC
>TRBJ2-6|NA|TRBV18|few
CASSPRDGAGANVLTF
TGTGCCAGCTCACCAAGGGATGGGGCCGGGGCCAACGTCCTGACTTTC
>TRBJ1-6|NA|TRBV6-2/TRBV6-3|NA
CASSYDMDNSPLHF
TGTGCCAGCAGTTACGATATGGACAATTCACCCCTCCACTTT
>TRBJ2-2|NA|TRBV27|NA
CASSLGDVTGELFF
TGTGCCAGCAGTTTAGGGGATGTCACCGGGGAGCTGTTTTTT
>TRBJ2-1|NA|TRBV5-1|NA
CASSLALLSYNEQFF
TGCGCCAGCAGCTTGGCCCTTCTTTCCTACAATGAGCAGTTCTTC
>TRBJ1-6|NA|TRBV5-5|many
CASSLRWGQNSPLHF
TGTGCCAGCAGCTTGAGGTGGGGTCAGAATTCACCCCTCCACTTT
>TRBJ2-1|TRBD2|TRBV6-2/TRBV6-3|NA
CASINGGSGNNEQFF
TGTGCCAGCATCAACGGCGGGAGTGGAAACAATGAGCAGTTCTTC
>TRBJ1-2|NA|TRBV29-1|few
CSVVRGYYGYTF
TGCAGCGTTGTAAGAGGCTACTATGGCTACACCTTC
>TRBJ2-2|NA|TRBV9|NA
CASSVGQSLNTGELFF
TGTGCCAGCAGCGTAGGCCAATCTTTGAACACCGGGGAGCTGTTTTTT
>TRBJ2-2|TRBD1|TRBV10-2|NA
CASMGTALFGELFF
TGCGCCAGCATGGGGACAGCCCTGTTCGGGGAGCTGTTTTTT
>TRBJ2-2|NA|TRBV9|NA
CASSVGWGLSTGELFF
TGTGCCAGCAGCGTAGGTTGGGGACTCAGCACCGGGGAGCTGTTTTTT
>TRBJ2-1|NA|TRBV6-2/TRBV6-3|NA
CASKYEQFF
TGTGCCAGCAAGTATGAGCAGTTCTTC
>TRBJ1-4|NA|TRBV15|NA
CATSRAPNEKLFF
TGTGCCACCTCGCGGGCCCCTAATGAAAAACTGTTTTTT
>TRBJ2-1|TRBD2|TRBV28|few
CASSERERYNEQFF
TGTGCCAGCAGCGAGCGGGAGCGATACAATGAGCAGTTCTTC
>TRBJ1-1|NA|TRBV2|NA
CASSMWGTEAFF
TGTGCCAGCAGTATGTGGGGCACTGAAGCTTTCTTT
>TRBJ2-7|NA|TRBV10-3|many
CAISDTVDSYEQYF
TGTGCCATCAGTGATACAGTAGACTCCTACGAGCAGTACTTC
>TRBJ2-1|NA|TRBV5-1|few
CASSDGSSYNEQFF
TGCGCCAGCAGCGACGGAAGCTCCTACAATGAGCAGTTCTTC
>TRBJ2-7|TRBD2|TRBV9|NA
CASSPEASGYEQYF
TGTGCCAGCAGCCCTGAGGCTAGCGGCTACGAGCAGTACTTC
>TRBJ1-1|NA|TRBV18|few
CASSREGVADTEAFF
TGTGCCAGCTCACGGGAAGGGGTTGCGGACACTGAAGCTTTCTTT
>TRBJ2-5|TRBD1|TRBV29-1|many
CSVEAGGIETQYF
TGCAGCGTTGAGGCAGGGGGAATTGAGACCCAGTACTTC